This T cell receptor (beta chain) was observed in a study of T cell responses to AZD1222 COVID-19 vaccine. This CDR3 is built from 12 residues. The germline V and J ends were trimmed by 4 bases and 8 bases, with 6 bases remaining between them. Germline CDR1 reads MNHEY; CDR2 reads SMNVEV (reference sequence). Study-level points and caveats: Just a handful of AZD1222 recipients were seropositive at baseline. Spike-wide coverage was observed for vaccine-associated CD4 TCRs, with dominant responses at 160-218 and 743-854.

The method was immunoSEQ multiplex PCR; TCRdb's version includes in-frame clones alone and lacks a portion of them. The table has under 110,000 clones, 90% seen once. In regard to this clone: Its antigen is still unknown.

The source was peripheral blood, collected on day 0 of AZD1222 vaccination. V is TRBV27 and J is TRBJ1-6; D call uncertain. This receptor was taken from an adult in good health. The CDR3 DNA is TGTGCCAGCAGTTCGATTTATTCACCCCTCCACTTT. Its protein is CASSSIYSPLHF.